This entry lists 16 T cell receptor beta chains sequenced from one sample in a study of response to subunit inactivated influenza vaccine. TCRdb re-called the RT-PCR reads through MiXCR, storing one row per CDR3 protein. The repertoire has 500,000 to 550,000 distinct CDR3 sequences, approximately 7.1% of them found once; the top ten carry 10% to 15%. The sequences come from PBMCs from blood, collected 23 months after vaccination. These receptors all stem from a man between 50 and 70 years old who received an inactivated influenza vaccine.

This clonotype came up many times. V gene TRBV28 combines with J gene TRBJ2-3; no firm D call. Deletions cut 5 bases from V and 9 bases from J, with 12 bases between. The CDR3 has 12 amino acids. Germline loops: CDR1 MDHEN, CDR2 SYDVKM. CDR3 in DNA: TGTGCCAGCAGTCTCGTCCTGAGGACGCAGTATTTT. Translating gives CASSLVLRTQYF.

The rearrangement links TRBV2 to TRBJ2-6, with unresolved D. The V gene's germline CDR1 is SNHLY and CDR2 FYNNEI. The CDR3 covers 14 residues. Trimming cost V 7 bases and J 1 base, with 8 bases left between them. CDR3 amino acids: CASTIPSGANVLTF. The CDR3 bases are TGTGCCAGCACCATACCATCTGGGGCCAACGTCCTGACTTTC.

This clonotype was observed many times. This chain uses TRBV6-2 or TRBV6-3 with TRBJ2-1; 11 bases are shared with TRBD2. The CDR3 sequence is 17 residues long. Per the germline V gene, CDR1 is MNHEY and CDR2 is SVGEGT. The V gene end was trimmed by 0 bases and the J gene end by 7 bases; junction bases not matched to a gene: 8. The CDR3 sequence: CASSYSGSGRATNEQFF. The DNA for the CDR3 is TGTGCCAGCAGTTACTCGGGTAGCGGGAGGGCCACTAATGAGCAGTTCTTC.

This clonotype appeared many times. V and J are TRBV14 and TRBJ2-7, with 7 bases fitting TRBD2. CDR3 size: 16 residues. Germline values: CDR1 SGHDN, CDR2 FVKESK. After removal of 4 bases from V and 3 bases from J, the junction contained 12 bases not matched to a gene. The CDR3 nucleotides are TGTGCCAGCAGCCTCCTCGGCGGGAGTATTGTCTACGAGCAGTACTTC. Amino acids: CASSLLGGSIVYEQYF. Together with reference TRBV14 and TRBJ2-7, the CDR3 gives the full variable domain: EAGVTQFPSHSVIEKGQTVTLRCDPISGHDNLYWYRRVMGKEIKFLLHFVKESKQDESGMPNNRFLAERTGGTYSTLKVQPAELEDSGVYFCASSLLGGSIVYEQYFGPGTRLTVT.

There are many counts of this clonotype. The genes are TRBV18 and TRBJ2-7; no reliable D call. V was cut by 3 bases and J by 0 bases, with 9 bases left in between. Germline-derived CDR1 and CDR2 are KGHSH and LQKENI. The CDR3 length is 14 residues. CDR3 amino acids: CASSPNINSYEQYF. CDR3 DNA: TGTGCCAGCTCACCGAACATCAACTCCTACGAGCAGTACTTC. The complete variable domain, with remaining parts taken from reference TRBV18 and TRBJ2-7, reads NAGVMQNPRHLVRRRGQEARLRCSPMKGHSHVYWYRQLPEEGLKFMVYLQKENIIDESGMPKERFSAEFPKEGPSILRIQQVVRGDSAAYFCASSPNINSYEQYFGPGTRLTVT.

This clonotype occurred many times. This chain joins TRBV7-8 and TRBJ2-7; TRBD2 agrees at 7 bases. The CDR3 is made up of 14 amino acids. Germline CDR1 reads SGHVS; CDR2 reads FQNEAQ. V lost 2 bases, J lost 7 bases, and 8 bases stayed unmatched. The CDR3 DNA follows: TGTGCCAGCAGCTTACAGCGGGACCCGATTGAGCAGTACTTC. It codes for CASSLQRDPIEQYF.

This clonotype was recorded a few times. The chain is built from TRBV20-1 and TRBJ1-4; the D gene is possibly TRBD1 (5 bases). The CDR3 extends over 14 amino acids. With 4 bases removed from V and 8 bases from J, the gap between germline ends came to 17 bases. Germline V CDR1 and CDR2: DFQATT, SNEGSKA (reference sequence). CDR3 protein: CSAKLSQGWEKLFF. The CDR3 coding sequence is TGCAGTGCTAAACTCTCCCAGGGTTGGGAAAAACTGTTTTTT.

This clonotype was observed a handful of times. This chain connects TRBV28 to TRBJ1-4; 7 bases line up with TRBD1. There are 14 residues in the CDR3. Trimming at V came to 4 bases and at J to 5 bases, leaving 4 bases not matched to a gene. In germline, CDR1 is MDHEN, CDR2 SYDVKM. The CDR3 bases are TGTGCCAGCAGTTGGGGACAGACAAATGAAAAACTGTTTTTT. Amino acids: CASSWGQTNEKLFF.

This clonotype was counted only a few times. This sequence joins TRBV5-1 and TRBJ2-6; 9 bases fit TRBD1. The V gene end was trimmed by 0 bases and the J gene end by 0 bases; junction bases not matched to a gene: 1. Germline V CDR1 and CDR2: SGHRS, YFSETQ. The CDR3 is 17 residues long. CDR3 DNA: TGCGCCAGCAGCTTGGGGACAGGGGTCTCTGGGGCCAACGTCCTGACTTTC. Amino acids: CASSLGTGVSGANVLTF.

This sequence joins TRBV20-1 and TRBJ2-2; weak D call: TRBD1 (5 bases). CDR1 is DFQATT, CDR2 SNEGSKA, per germline (reference sequence). Trimming left V 0 bases short and J 1 base short, with 9 bases between. The CDR3 spans 15 residues. CDR3 coding DNA: TGCAGTGCTAGAGACGCCACAGGGAACACCGGGGAGCTGTTTTTT. It is translated as CSARDATGNTGELFF.

This chain uses TRBV7-6 with TRBJ1-3; D gene ambiguous. CDR1 and CDR2 from the germline V gene are SGHVS and FNYEAQ. V was cut by 5 bases and J by 0 bases, with 8 bases left in between. The CDR3 contains 14 residues. CDR3 bases: TGTGCCAGCAGCCTCCATGGCTCTGGAAACACCATATATTTT. This encodes CASSLHGSGNTIYF.

This chain joins TRBV7-9 and TRBJ2-4; tentatively, D is TRBD2 (6 bases). This CDR3 region has 15 residues. CDR1 is SEHNR, CDR2 FQNEAQ, per germline (reference sequence). Between the trimmed V and J ends, which lost 0 bases and 3 bases, there was a span of 9 bases. CDR3 DNA sequence: TGTGCCAGCAGCTTAGCGTTGCGGGACAAAAACATTCAGTACTTC. This gives the protein CASSLALRDKNIQYF.

This clonotype was recorded a few times. The chain links TRBV20-1 to TRBJ1-1; D might be TRBD1 (5 bases). V was shortened by 6 bases and J by 0 bases, with 20 bases between the two germline ends. Germline V gene data show CDR1 as DFQATT and CDR2 as SNEGSKA (reference sequence). The CDR3 is 16 residues long. CDR3 DNA sequence: TGCAGTGCCGCCCAGGGAGGGCTCGGAATGAACACTGAAGCTTTCTTT. This translates into CSAAQGGLGMNTEAFF.

This chain uses TRBV30 with TRBJ2-3, with TRBD1 matching over 10 bases. V trimming: 1 base; J trimming: 2 bases; junction bases outside the gene matches: 3. The germline gives CDR1 GTSNPN, CDR2 SVGIG (reference sequence). The CDR3 spans 15 residues. The chain's CDR3 is CAWSAGTGATDTQYF. In DNA, the CDR3 is TGTGCCTGGAGTGCAGGGACAGGGGCCACAGATACGCAGTATTTT.

This clonotype was counted only a few times. The CDR3 loop reads CASSTQGSGKETQYF. The DNA of the CDR3 is TGTGCCAGCAGCACTCAGGGCTCAGGGAAAGAGACCCAGTACTTC. J is TRBJ2-5 and V is TRBV7-2; D might be TRBD1 (5 bases). Germline assignment: CDR1 SGHTA and CDR2 FQGNSA. The CDR3 totals 15 residues. Trimming shortened V by 5 bases and J by 3 bases, and 16 bases separated the two germline ends.

In its sample, this clonotype was seen a few times. The rearrangement links TRBV7-2 to TRBJ1-2; D ambiguous. The CDR3 is 16 amino acids. With 0 bases removed from V and 4 bases from J, the gap between germline ends came to 15 bases. Germline-derived CDR1 and CDR2 are SGHTA and FQGNSA. CDR3 nucleotide sequence: TGTGCCAGCAGCTTAGCGCGGGTCGATTCGGGCTATGGCTACACCTTC. Its protein product is CASSLARVDSGYGYTF.